This entry concerns a single T cell receptor (beta chain). The data originate from a study of blood T cell repertoires in COVID-19. After removal of 0 bases from V and 4 bases from J, the junction contained 3 bases not matched to a gene. The CDR3 runs 15 residues. CDR1 LGHDT and CDR2 YNNKEL come from the germline V gene (reference sequence). As handled by the study authors: Reference gene primer amplification gave estimated nucleated cell counts. Profiling relied on immunoSEQ multiplex PCR, and the TCRdb table lists in-frame clones only, not all of them. V, J and clone size derive from that table, while D and trimming were established from the DNA sequence. The table has about 400,000 clones, approximately 91% seen once. Individuals aged about 18 to 90 years were recruited from roughly 23 US areas. Clinical history as reported by participants underpinned cohort assignment.

This receptor was taken from a woman in her thirties or forties with acute COVID-19. This chain joins TRBV3-1 (or the pseudogene TRBV3-2) and TRBJ1-1; 9 nucleotides agree with TRBD1. Sample: PBMCs or T cells enriched from blood (not recorded which). The CDR3 is CASSQDGTGSTEAFF. The CDR3 DNA is TGTGCCAGCAGCCAAGACGGGACAGGGAGCACTGAAGCTTTCTTT.